This entry features one TCR beta chain sequence. Its antigen is unidentified. This sample is drawn from a study of T cells in tuberculosis. Overall study: A South African cohort included IGRA-negative adolescents, latently infected IGRA-positive adolescents and adults with active tuberculosis. General observations from the study: The TCR-beta difference was not significant; alpha differences partly reflected length. Active tuberculosis alpha repertoires lay closer to GMM-specific TCRs than controls'.

Sequenced by immunoSEQ multiplex PCR; TCRdb stores in-frame clones only, minus some. Of 31,000 or so clones in the sample, roughly 82% were seen once. The time point is: new active TB diagnosis, blood taken before or within 7 days of starting treatment. The sequences come from PBMCs, collected at tuberculosis diagnosis. The source is an adult with tuberculosis.

The CDR3 sequence is CASDSGTATNEKLFF. DNA for the CDR3: TGTGCTAGTGATTCCGGGACAGCAACTAATGAAAAACTGTTTTTT. The genes are TRBV12-5 and TRBJ1-4, with 7 bases lining up with TRBD1. Germline V gene lookup returns CDR1 LGHNT and CDR2 FRNRAP. V gave up 7 bases and J gave up 0 bases; unmatched junction bases: 5. There are 15 residues in the CDR3.